What follows is one TCR beta chain and its context. No antigen is known for it. One end of the junction varies from germline; a read error may be responsible. The sample comes from a study of blood T cells in healthy people across ages. Study conclusions and caveats: Those diversity estimates obtained from one million T cells were thought to be underestimates. The lack of PBMC sorting stopped any conclusive naive versus antigen-experienced comparison.

Combining a sample-barcoded 5' primer with a J-beta primer mix, a second PCR ran for roughly 7 to 11 cycles. MiXCR was run by TCRdb on the 5' RACE reads, yielding one entry per CDR3 protein. The sample lists about 720,000 distinct CDR3 sequences, approximately 22% occurring once. The sequenced material came from blood. This clonotype was obtained from a man aged 70-80 years in good health.

CDR3 amino acids: CASSPASKLQETKYF. The DNA for the CDR3 is TGTGCCAGCAGCCCGGCGAGTAAGCTTCAGGAGACCAAGTACTTC. The genes are TRBV7-9 and TRBJ2-5; the D is unclear. Per germline, CDR1 SEHNR and CDR2 FQNEAQ (reference sequence). The CDR3 is made up of 15 amino acids.